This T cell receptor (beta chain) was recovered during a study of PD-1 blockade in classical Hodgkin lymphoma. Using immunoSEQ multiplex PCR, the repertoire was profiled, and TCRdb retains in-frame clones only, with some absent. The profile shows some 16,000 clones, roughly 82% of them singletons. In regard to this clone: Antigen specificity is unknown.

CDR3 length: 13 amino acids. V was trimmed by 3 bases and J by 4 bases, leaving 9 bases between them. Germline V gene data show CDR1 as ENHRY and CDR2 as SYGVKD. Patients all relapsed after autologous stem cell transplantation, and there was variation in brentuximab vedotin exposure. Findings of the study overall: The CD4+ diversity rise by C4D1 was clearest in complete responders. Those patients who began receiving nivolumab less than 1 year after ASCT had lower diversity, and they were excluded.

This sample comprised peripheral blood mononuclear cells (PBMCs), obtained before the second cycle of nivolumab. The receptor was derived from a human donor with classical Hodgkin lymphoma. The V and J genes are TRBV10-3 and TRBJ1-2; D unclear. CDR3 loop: CAISDRHLYGYTF. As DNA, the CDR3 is TGTGCCATCAGTGACAGGCACCTCTATGGCTACACCTTC.